A selection of T cell receptor beta chains follows, all from one sample in a study of siplizumab effects on memory and regulatory T cells. Here immunoSEQ multiplex PCR was the method, and the copy in TCRdb shows in-frame clones only, minus some. The repertoire includes 45,000 to 50,000 clones, over 75% of them detected once, and less than 0.35% sits in the top ten. The sample taken for sequencing was naive CD8+ T cells sorted from blood. Receptors were obtained from a human donor in good health. The CDR3 runs from the conserved cysteine through the conserved F or W. Each record gives: J gene, V gene, D gene, clone size, CDR3 DNA, CDR3 protein. D genes are given only for firm matches. The listing skips clone size in some rows; elsewhere it reads once, few, many or a size class.

TRBJ1-6	TRBV4-1	-	-	TGCGCCAGCAGCCAAGATCCGTATATGGGGGGCGATAATTCACCCCTCCACTTT	CASSQDPYMGGDNSPLHF
TRBJ1-3	TRBV6-1	-	-	TGTGCCAGCAGTGAATGGGACTCTGGAAACACCATATATTTT	CASSEWDSGNTIYF
TRBJ2-7	TRBV5-4	TRBD2	-	TGTGCCAGCAGCCCTGAACCGAATGGCGGGAGTCCCTACGAGCAGTACTTC	CASSPEPNGGSPYEQYF
TRBJ1-1	TRBV10-3	-	-	TGTGCCACCGCACAGGACGCGAACACTGAAGCTTTCTTT	CATAQDANTEAFF
TRBJ1-3	TRBV25-1	-	once	TGTGCCAGCAGTGGGGGAAGGGGGTTACCTGGAAACACCATATATTTT	CASSGGRGLPGNTIYF
TRBJ2-1	TRBV5-4	TRBD2	-	TGTGCCAGCAGCCCATGGGGGGGGGACAATGAGCAGTTCTTC	CASSPWGGDNEQFF
TRBJ2-7	TRBV25-1	TRBD2	-	TGTGCCAGCAGCGGGAGACTAGCGCCGCCCTACGAGCAGTACTTC	CASSGRLAPPYEQYF
TRBJ1-1	TRBV29-1	-	-	TGCAGCGTCCCAAGGGTGTCAGCCTACCGGGTGGACATGAACACTGAAGCTTTCTTT	CSVPRVSAYRVDMNTEAFF
TRBJ1-1	TRBV28	-	-	TGTGCCAGCAGTACCACTTATCAGGGCAACACTGAAGCTTTCTTT	CASSTTYQGNTEAFF
TRBJ1-1	TRBV7-2	TRBD1	-	TGTGCCAGCAGCTTAGGCTGGACAGGGTTGAACACTGAAGCTTTCTTT	CASSLGWTGLNTEAFF
TRBJ1-4	TRBV7-6	TRBD1	few	TGTGCCAGCAGCTTCGGCAGGGGGGACGAAAAACTGTTTTTT	CASSFGRGDEKLFF
TRBJ2-1	TRBV14	TRBD2	-	TGTGCCAGCAGTCGGGTAGCGGGAGGAGATGAGCAGTTCTTC	CASSRVAGGDEQFF
TRBJ2-5	TRBV15	-	-	TGTGCCACCAGCAGAGGAGAGTCGGAGACCCAGTACTTC	CATSRGESETQYF
TRBJ2-7	TRBV6-5	-	-	TGTGCCAGCAGTTATAAGGCCGAGCAGTACTTC	CASSYKAEQYF
TRBJ2-1	TRBV4-1	-	-	TGCGCCAGCAGCCTGGTTCACAATGAGCAGTTCTTC	CASSLVHNEQFF
TRBJ1-2	TRBV29-1	-	once	TGCAGCGTTGAGGGGACTGGGATTAGCTATGGCTACACCTTC	CSVEGTGISYGYTF
TRBJ2-1	TRBV5-8	TRBD2	-	TGTGCCAGCAGCGTGGGGGGGTCTGGTGGTGAGCAGTTCTTC	CASSVGGSGGEQFF
TRBJ2-2	TRBV7-9	TRBD2	-	TGTGCCAGCAGCGACACTAGCGGTCCCGGGGAGCTGTTTTTT	CASSDTSGPGELFF
TRBJ2-1	TRBV30	-	-	TGTGCCTGGAGCGCCGATCGGGTCAATGAGCAGTTCTTC	CAWSADRVNEQFF
TRBJ2-3	TRBV9	TRBD2	-	TGTGCCAGCAGCGGCGGGGGAACCTCTAGCACAGATACGCAGTATTTT	CASSGGGTSSTDTQYF
TRBJ2-7	TRBV6-4	TRBD2	-	TGTGCCAGCAGCGCCGGGACTAGCGGCTACGAGCAGTACTTC	CASSAGTSGYEQYF
TRBJ2-3	TRBV11-2	TRBD1	once	TGTGCCAGCAGCACCAACAGGGGGGCAGGCACAGATACGCAGTATTTT	CASSTNRGAGTDTQYF
TRBJ1-2	TRBV14	-	-	TGTGCCAGCAGCCAACCAAGATCGGCTGGCTACACCTTC	CASSQPRSAGYTF
TRBJ2-7	TRBV27	-	-	TGTGCCAGCAGTTTATTCCGGGGGTCCACCTACGAGCAGTACTTC	CASSLFRGSTYEQYF
TRBJ2-7	TRBV21-1	-	-	TGTGCCAGCGGAGATGCTACGGGGACGGACTCCTACGAGCAGTACTTC	CASGDATGTDSYEQYF
TRBJ1-1	TRBV5-1	TRBD1	-	TGCGCCAGCAGCTTGGGGACAGGGAACACTGAAGCTTTCTTT	CASSLGTGNTEAFF
TRBJ2-7	TRBV25-1	TRBD1	-	TGTGCCAGCAGTGTGACAGGGGCCTACGAGCAGTACTTC	CASSVTGAYEQYF
TRBJ1-2	TRBV29-1	-	-	TGCAGCGTTGCGGGGCAATATGGCTACACCTTC	CSVAGQYGYTF
TRBJ2-1	TRBV2	-	-	TGTGCCAGCAGTGAAGCGCTGAGACTGGACGTAAATGAGCAGTTCTTC	CASSEALRLDVNEQFF
TRBJ1-1	TRBV25-1	-	-	TGTGCCAGCAGACAAAGTAACACTGAAGCTTTCTTT	CASRQSNTEAFF
TRBJ1-5	TRBV6-6	-	-	TGTGCCAGCCGAGGATGGGATCAGCCCCAGCATTTT	CASRGWDQPQHF
TRBJ2-7	TRBV7-9	-	few	TGTGCCAGCAGCCCGCCAGGGTCTAGCGAGCAGTACTTC	CASSPPGSSEQYF
TRBJ2-2	TRBV7-9	-	-	TGTGCCAGCAGCTTCGGGACCGGGGAGCTGTTTTTT	CASSFGTGELFF
TRBJ2-7	TRBV27	TRBD1	-	TGTGCCAGCAGCCCGGGGGGGGACAGGGGATACTACGAGCAGTACTTC	CASSPGGDRGYYEQYF